The entry below gives a single TCR beta chain sequence along with its context. This CDR3 contains 15 residues. Germline assignment: CDR1 MNHEY and CDR2 SVGAGI. The ends lost 2 bases at V and 2 bases at J; junction bases unmatched: 4. This entry comes from a study of identical twins. TCRdb passed the 5' RACE reads through MiXCR, listing each CDR3 protein once. The sample includes 200,000 to 250,000 distinct CDR3 sequences, around 8% of them seen just once. This same sample was also part of a study on yellow fever vaccine responses in identical twins. This second report adds: Twins showed a vaccine T cell response that reportedly seemed partly convergent, partly personalized.

This clonotype originated in a woman aged 18-29 years in good health. The sample was memory (CD45RO+) T cells sorted from blood. The chain is built from TRBV6-5 and TRBJ1-2; TRBD1 matches at 8 bases. The CDR3 nucleotides are TGTGCCAGCAGTTACGCCCCAGGGGGCAACTATGGCTACACCTTC. Translating gives CASSYAPGGNYGYTF.